These 24 T cell receptor beta chains share one sample of origin, sequenced in a study of blood T cell repertoires in COVID-19. TCRdb keeps only in-frame clones here, not all; method: immunoSEQ multiplex PCR. The sample includes 150,000 or so clones, over 75% of them seen just once. The sample was PBMCs or T cells enriched from blood (not recorded which). These receptors were collected from a woman aged 50 to 60 who had recovered from COVID-19.

This clone came up once. The chain recombines TRBV28 with TRBJ2-7; D gene unclear. This CDR3 has 14 residues. The ends were cut back, 4 bases at V and 0 bases at J, with 10 bases in the middle. Germline V CDR1 and CDR2: MDHEN, SYDVKM. The CDR3 bases are TGTGCCAGCAGTTCGACCGGGTTCTCCTACGAGCAGTACTTC. It is translated as CASSSTGFSYEQYF.

The chain's CDR3 is CASGLRQNTEAFF. CDR3 coding DNA: TGTGCTAGTGGTCTCCGACAGAACACTGAAGCTTTCTTT. V gene TRBV12-5 combines with J gene TRBJ1-1; D is ambiguous. V dropped 5 bases and J dropped 1 base, with 8 bases sitting between them. CDR3 length: 13 amino acids. Germline V gene data show CDR1 as LGHNT and CDR2 as FRNRAP.

Here the CDR3 DNA reads TGTGCCAGCAGCCAAGAGCAGGACTACACTGAAGCTTTCTTT. Encoded protein: CASSQEQDYTEAFF. The chain has TRBV4-2 and TRBJ1-1; D uncertain. The CDR3 extends over 14 amino acids. The germline CDR1 and CDR2 sequences are LGHNA and YNFKEQ. The V and J ends lost 0 bases and 3 bases respectively, with 8 bases between them.

This clone has a handful of counts. This chain links TRBV29-1 with TRBJ2-7, with TRBD2 matching 9 bases. V shed 0 bases, J shed 5 bases, and the junction held 8 bases outside the gene matches. The CDR3 loop spans 15 amino acids. The germline gives CDR1 SQVTM, CDR2 ANQGSEA. This chain's CDR3 is CSVEETAGGFDEQYF. CDR3 in DNA: TGCAGCGTTGAAGAAACAGCGGGGGGCTTCGACGAGCAGTACTTC.

J is TRBJ1-5 and V is TRBV3-1 (or the pseudogene TRBV3-2); D gene unclear. V lost 8 bases, J lost 3 bases, and 23 bases lay in between. CDR1 is LGHDT, CDR2 YNNKEL, per germline (reference sequence). The length of the CDR3 is 17 residues. The CDR3 loop is CASPPPTCLPLNQPQHF. The CDR3, as DNA: TGTGCCAGCCCCCCTCCGACATGTTTACCCCTCAATCAGCCCCAGCATTTT.

The rearrangement joins TRBV29-1 to TRBJ1-2; weak D call: TRBD1 (6 bases). Trimming pared 6 bases from V and 7 bases from J, leaving 15 bases between. This CDR3 region has 12 residues. Germline CDR1 is SQVTM and CDR2 is ANQGSEA. This CDR3 is CSVRGGLGGYTF. The DNA of the CDR3 is TGCAGCGTGAGGGGGGGTCTGGGTGGCTACACCTTC.

This chain joins TRBV25-1 and TRBJ1-6; D remains unclear. Germline V lookup: CDR1 MGHDK, CDR2 SYGVNS. This CDR3 is 17 amino acids long. The ends were cut back, 2 bases at V and 5 bases at J, with 16 bases in the middle. CDR3 in DNA: TGTGCCAGCAGTGAACACGCGGGAGTGCCCAATAATTCACCCCTCCACTTT. It codes for CASSEHAGVPNNSPLHF.

V usage is TRBV5-4 and J usage is TRBJ2-7; 8 bases are a match to TRBD1. Germline V gives CDR1 SGHNT, CDR2 YYREEE (reference sequence). Trimming removed 2 bases from V and 3 bases from J; junction bases left unmatched: 4. The CDR3 is 14 amino acids. CDR3 amino acids: CASSLGQGIYEQYF. The CDR3 DNA is TGTGCCAGCAGCTTAGGACAGGGAATCTACGAGCAGTACTTC.

This clone was seen a single time. This chain uses TRBV10-3 with TRBJ1-1; D gene uncertain. Per the germline V gene, CDR1 is ENHRY and CDR2 is SYGVKD. V was cut by 0 bases and J by 6 bases, with 5 bases left in between. This CDR3 region has 12 residues. CDR3 amino acids: CAISESTAEAFF. The DNA of the CDR3 is TGTGCCATCAGTGAGTCCACAGCTGAAGCTTTCTTT.

This clone came up a few times. The chain carries TRBV12-5 and TRBJ1-5; 7 bases fit TRBD1. There are 14 residues in the CDR3. From germline, CDR1 is LGHNT and CDR2 FRNRAP. The V segment lost 6 bases and the J segment 5 bases; nucleotides outside the gene matches: 7. CDR3 nucleotide sequence: TGTGCTAGTGGGAAGGACAGGAGTTATCAGCCCCAGCATTTT. It specifies CASGKDRSYQPQHF.

This chain connects TRBV11-2 to TRBJ1-1; D not certain. Per germline, CDR1 SGHAT and CDR2 FQNNGV. The V end lost 5 bases, the J end lost 0 bases, and 16 bases lay between the germline ends. The CDR3 runs 16 residues. The CDR3 here is CASSITQYGMNTEAFF. CDR3 bases: TGTGCCAGCAGCATCACACAGTACGGTATGAACACTGAAGCTTTCTTT.

The chain uses TRBV11-1 and TRBJ2-5; no definite D call. The CDR3 extends over 12 amino acids. Germline values: CDR1 SGHAT, CDR2 FQDESV (reference sequence). With 8 bases removed from V and 2 bases from J, the gap between germline ends came to 9 bases. CDR3 region: CASSRVQETQYF. The CDR3 DNA follows: TGTGCCAGCTCGCGAGTTCAAGAGACCCAGTACTTC. The whole variable domain, filled in from reference TRBV11-1 and TRBJ2-5, reads EAEVAQSPRYKITEKSQAVAFWCDPISGHATLYWYRQILGQGPELLVQFQDESVVDDSQLPKDRFSAERLKGVDSTLKIQPAELGDSAMYLCASSRVQETQYFGPGTRLLVL.

This clone was counted a single time. The rearrangement links TRBV5-4 to TRBJ2-1; TRBD2 matches at 13 bases. The ends lost 2 bases at V and 10 bases at J; junction bases unmatched: 9. CDR1 and CDR2 from the germline V gene are SGHNT and YYREEE (reference sequence). The CDR3 has 16 amino acids. CDR3 nucleotides: TGTGCCAGCAGCTTCCCACTAGCGGGGGGGCAGGGCGAGCAGTTCTTC. Its translation: CASSFPLAGGQGEQFF.

V usage is TRBV3-1 (or the pseudogene TRBV3-2) and J usage is TRBJ1-2; no definite D call. The germline CDR1 and CDR2 sequences are LGHDT and YNNKEL (reference sequence). The CDR3 runs to 14 residues. V was pared by 0 bases and J by 4 bases, with 9 bases between. The CDR3, as DNA: TGTGCCAGCAGCCAAGATGAGGCTCTCTATGGCTACACCTTC. Amino acids: CASSQDEALYGYTF.

The gene calls are TRBV27 and TRBJ2-3; 7 bases agree with TRBD1. The CDR3 length is 15 residues. Germline V gene lookup returns CDR1 MNHEY and CDR2 SMNVEV (reference sequence). Trimming at V came to 5 bases and at J to 3 bases, leaving 8 bases not matched to a gene. The CDR3: CASSPRQGSTDTQYF. For the CDR3, the DNA is TGTGCCAGCAGTCCAAGACAGGGTTCAACAGATACGCAGTATTTT.

The chain has TRBV7-6 and TRBJ2-1, with a possible D match to TRBD1 (6 bases). Germline-derived CDR1 and CDR2 are SGHVS and FNYEAQ. The CDR3 length is 12 residues. V was clipped by 4 bases and J by 8 bases, with 9 bases between them. CDR3 bases: TGTGCCAGCAGCTGGGGGCTAGATGAGCAGTTCTTC. Residues: CASSWGLDEQFF.

This sequence joins TRBV10-3 and TRBJ1-4; D is possibly TRBD1 (6 bases). The germline gives CDR1 ENHRY, CDR2 SYGVKD. The V gene lost 0 bases and the J gene lost 10 bases, with 12 bases spanning the gap. This CDR3 comprises 14 residues. The CDR3 region has the DNA TGTGCCATCAGTGAGTCACAGGGACAAGGAAAACTGTTTTTT. This sequence encodes CAISESQGQGKLFF.

The chain has TRBV18 and TRBJ2-1; 9 bases line up with TRBD2. The CDR3 spans 14 residues. Losses at the gene ends were 1 base for V and 8 bases for J; bases not matched to a gene: 3. Germline lookup yields CDR1 KGHSH and CDR2 LQKENI. CDR3: CASSPQRGDYEQFF. DNA of the CDR3: TGTGCCAGCTCACCACAGCGGGGGGACTATGAGCAGTTCTTC.

The chain employs TRBV23-1 and TRBJ1-1; perhaps TRBD1 as D (5 bases). TRBV23-1 is an ORF, with its function uncertain. V lost 2 bases and J 6 bases, leaving 22 bases between the germline ends. The CDR3 totals 17 residues. In DNA form, the CDR3 reads TGCGCCAGCAGTCAAAATCGGGGGGGAGAGGGTCTCCCTGAAGCTTTCTTT. The encoded protein is CASSQNRGGEGLPEAFF.

This clone was seen once. J is TRBJ2-7 and V is TRBV19; 8 nucleotides match TRBD1. The CDR3 extends over 16 amino acids. Trimming removed 1 base from V and 4 bases from J; junction bases left unmatched: 9. Germline CDR1 LNHDA, CDR2 SQIVND (reference sequence). For the CDR3, the DNA is TGTGCCAGTAGTATAGTGGGGGGTCAGGGGGCGTACGAGCAGTACTTC. Its translation is CASSIVGGQGAYEQYF.

The rearrangement joins TRBV4-3 to TRBJ2-7, with TRBD2 as a possible D gene (7 bases). This CDR3 is 18 amino acids long. CDR1 LGHNA and CDR2 YSLEER come from the germline V gene. V was pared by 0 bases and J by 4 bases, with 22 bases between. The CDR3 DNA follows: TGCGCCAGCAGCCAAGATCTGCGGGGGCGCCAGAACTTGTACGAGCAGTACTTC. Translated, it gives CASSQDLRGRQNLYEQYF.

The rearrangement uses TRBV2 and TRBJ1-2, with TRBD1 matching over 7 bases. V shed 1 base, J shed 7 bases, and the junction held 3 bases outside the gene matches. Germline V CDR1 and CDR2: SNHLY, FYNNEI. The CDR3 runs 13 residues. The chain's CDR3 is CASSEETGSGYTF. Written as DNA, the CDR3 is TGTGCCAGCAGTGAAGAGACAGGGAGTGGCTACACCTTC.

J is TRBJ1-5 and V is TRBV27, with D uncertain. Germline V gene lookup returns CDR1 MNHEY and CDR2 SMNVEV (reference sequence). The CDR3 is 14 residues long. V dropped 4 bases and J dropped 6 bases, with 13 bases sitting between them. The CDR3 protein is CASSSRLRSQPQHF. The CDR3 nucleotides are TGTGCCAGCAGTTCTAGGCTAAGGAGTCAGCCCCAGCATTTT.

The rearrangement uses TRBV7-9 and TRBJ2-3; 13 nucleotides agree with TRBD2. V lost 5 bases to trimming and J lost 2 bases; unmatched junction nucleotides: 10. The CDR3 is 18 residues long. The germline V gene has CDR1 SEHNR and CDR2 FQNEAQ (reference sequence). The CDR3 spells CASSLPRTSGGYTDTQYF. The CDR3 DNA reads as TGTGCCAGCAGCCTACCTCGGACTAGCGGGGGATACACAGATACGCAGTATTTT.